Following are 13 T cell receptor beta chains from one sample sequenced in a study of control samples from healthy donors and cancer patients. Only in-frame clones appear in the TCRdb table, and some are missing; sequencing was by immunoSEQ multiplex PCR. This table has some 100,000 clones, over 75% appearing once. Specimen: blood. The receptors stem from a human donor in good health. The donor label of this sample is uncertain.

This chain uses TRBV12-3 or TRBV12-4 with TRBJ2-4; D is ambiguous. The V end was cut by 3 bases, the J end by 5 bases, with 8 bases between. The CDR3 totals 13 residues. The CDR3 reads CASSFRAQNIQYF. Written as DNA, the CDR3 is TGTGCCAGCAGTTTCCGGGCCCAAAACATTCAGTACTTC.

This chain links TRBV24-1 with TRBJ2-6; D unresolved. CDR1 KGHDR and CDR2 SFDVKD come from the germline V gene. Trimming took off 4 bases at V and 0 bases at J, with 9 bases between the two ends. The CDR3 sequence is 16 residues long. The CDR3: CATSDHISSGANVLTF. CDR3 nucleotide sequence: TGTGCCACCAGTGACCACATAAGCTCTGGGGCCAACGTCCTGACTTTC.

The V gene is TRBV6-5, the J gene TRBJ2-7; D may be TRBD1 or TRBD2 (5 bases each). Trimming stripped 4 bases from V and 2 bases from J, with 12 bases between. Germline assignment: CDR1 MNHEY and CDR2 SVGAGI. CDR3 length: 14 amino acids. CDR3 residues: CASSWDRDTYEQYF. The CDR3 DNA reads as TGTGCCAGCAGTTGGGACCGCGATACCTACGAGCAGTACTTC.

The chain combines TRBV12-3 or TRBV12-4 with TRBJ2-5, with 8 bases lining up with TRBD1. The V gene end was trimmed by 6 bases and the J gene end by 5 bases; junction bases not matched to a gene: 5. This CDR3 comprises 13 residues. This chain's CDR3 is CASRVTGVETQYF. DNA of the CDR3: TGTGCCAGCAGGGTGACAGGGGTTGAGACCCAGTACTTC.

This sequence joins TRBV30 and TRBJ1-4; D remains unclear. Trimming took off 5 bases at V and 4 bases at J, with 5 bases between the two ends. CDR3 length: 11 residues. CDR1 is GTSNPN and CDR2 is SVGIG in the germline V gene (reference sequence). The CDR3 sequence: CAWGLNEKLFF. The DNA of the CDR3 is TGTGCCTGGGGGCTTAATGAAAAACTGTTTTTT.

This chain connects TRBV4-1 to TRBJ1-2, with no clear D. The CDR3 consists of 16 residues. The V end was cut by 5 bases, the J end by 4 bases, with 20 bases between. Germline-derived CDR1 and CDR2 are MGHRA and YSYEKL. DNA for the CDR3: TGCGCCAGCAGCATAACCCGTAGTAGCAATGGCTATGGCTACACCTTC. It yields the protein CASSITRSSNGYGYTF.

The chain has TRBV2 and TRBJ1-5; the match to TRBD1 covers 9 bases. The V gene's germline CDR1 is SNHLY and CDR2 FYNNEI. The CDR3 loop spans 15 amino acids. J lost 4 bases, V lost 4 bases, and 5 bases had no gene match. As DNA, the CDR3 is TGTGCCAGCAGTGTGCAGGGACAGGGTAATCAGCCCCAGCATTTT. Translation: CASSVQGQGNQPQHF.

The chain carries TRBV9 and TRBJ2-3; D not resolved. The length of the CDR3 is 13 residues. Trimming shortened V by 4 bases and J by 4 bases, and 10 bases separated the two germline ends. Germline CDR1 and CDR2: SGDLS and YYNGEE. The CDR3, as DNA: TGTGCCAGCAGCCCCCAAATTTCAGATACGCAGTATTTT. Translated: CASSPQISDTQYF.

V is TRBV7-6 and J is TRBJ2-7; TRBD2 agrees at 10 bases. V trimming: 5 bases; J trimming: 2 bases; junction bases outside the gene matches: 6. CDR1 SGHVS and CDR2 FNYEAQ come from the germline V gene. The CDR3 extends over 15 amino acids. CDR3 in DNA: TGTGCCAGCAGCCCGGGGACTAGCGCGACCTACGAGCAGTACTTC. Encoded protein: CASSPGTSATYEQYF.

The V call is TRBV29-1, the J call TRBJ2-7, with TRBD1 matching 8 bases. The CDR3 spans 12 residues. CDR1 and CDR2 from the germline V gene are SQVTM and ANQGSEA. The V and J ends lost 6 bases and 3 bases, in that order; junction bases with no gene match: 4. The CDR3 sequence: CSVRGQGYEQYF. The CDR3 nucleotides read TGCAGCGTCCGCGGACAGGGCTACGAGCAGTACTTC.

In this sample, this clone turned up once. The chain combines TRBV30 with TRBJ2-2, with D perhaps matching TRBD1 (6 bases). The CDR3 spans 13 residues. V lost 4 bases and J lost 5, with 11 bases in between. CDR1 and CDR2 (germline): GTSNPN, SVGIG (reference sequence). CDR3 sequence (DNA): TGTGCCTGGAAAGGGGGTAGTACCGGGGAGCTGTTTTTT. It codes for CAWKGGSTGELFF.

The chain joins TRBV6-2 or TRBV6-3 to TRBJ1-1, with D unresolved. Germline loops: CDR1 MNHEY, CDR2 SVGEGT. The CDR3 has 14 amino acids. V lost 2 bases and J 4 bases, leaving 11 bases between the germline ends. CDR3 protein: CASSYPGPGTEAFF. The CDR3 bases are TGTGCCAGCAGTTACCCAGGACCCGGCACTGAAGCTTTCTTT.

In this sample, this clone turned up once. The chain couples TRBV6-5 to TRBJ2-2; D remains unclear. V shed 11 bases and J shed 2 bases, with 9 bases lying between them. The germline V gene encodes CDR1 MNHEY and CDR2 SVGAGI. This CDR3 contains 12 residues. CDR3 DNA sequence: TGTGCCTCCTCCGGAAACACCGGGGAGCTGTTTTTT. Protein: CASSGNTGELFF.